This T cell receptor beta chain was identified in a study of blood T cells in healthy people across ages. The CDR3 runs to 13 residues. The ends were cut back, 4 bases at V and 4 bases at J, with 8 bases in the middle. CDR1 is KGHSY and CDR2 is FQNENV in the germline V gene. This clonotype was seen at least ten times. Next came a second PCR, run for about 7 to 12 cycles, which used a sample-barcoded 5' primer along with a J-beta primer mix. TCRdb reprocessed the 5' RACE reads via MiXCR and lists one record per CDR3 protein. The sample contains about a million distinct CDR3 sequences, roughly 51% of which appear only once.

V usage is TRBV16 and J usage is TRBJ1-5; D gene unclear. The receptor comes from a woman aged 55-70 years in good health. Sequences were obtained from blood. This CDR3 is CASSPQENQPQHF. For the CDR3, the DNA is TGTGCCAGCAGCCCGCAGGAAAATCAGCCCCAGCATTTT.